This T cell receptor beta chain was profiled in a study of blood T cell repertoires in COVID-19. Study details: Sites across the United States, Italy and Spain contributed samples from acute and convalescent COVID-19. In each case, the material was cDNA or gDNA derived from T cells, B-cell-depleted T cells, or PBMCs.

The germline V and J ends were trimmed by 5 bases and 3 bases, with 11 bases remaining between them. The CDR3 consists of 13 residues. Germline CDR1 and CDR2: MNHEY and SMNVEV (reference sequence). How the authors handled the data: Using reference gene primer amplification, nucleated cell counts were estimated. TCRdb keeps only in-frame clones here, not all; method: immunoSEQ multiplex PCR. D and trimming were read from the DNA, whereas the V and J calls and clone size are those reported in that table. The sample holds under 250,000 clones; more than 75% are singletons and the top ten take 7.1%. The sample was peripheral blood. This sequence joins TRBV27 and TRBJ2-7; D unclear. The source of this sequence is a woman aged 70-85 years with active or convalescent COVID-19. The DNA of the CDR3 is TGTGCCAGCAGTCCCCCCGGCGGCTACGAGCAGTACTTC. It encodes CASSPPGGYEQYF.